The 30 T cell receptor beta chains below were found in one sample sequenced in a study of shared clonotypes between healthy human individuals. Some clones are missing from TCRdb's copy, which holds only in-frame ones; the method was immunoSEQ multiplex PCR. The sample shows 2 million to 2.5 million clones, 95% of them seen only once. Sequenced sample: naive CD4+ T cells sorted from blood. This sample's subset: CD45RA+ positively selected. These receptors came from a man between 18 and 35 years old in good health.

The chain recombines TRBV30 with TRBJ1-6, with D possibly TRBD1 on 5 matching bases. The CDR3 has 15 residues. The ends were cut back, 3 bases at V and 8 bases at J, with 17 bases in the middle. Germline lookup yields CDR1 GTSNPN and CDR2 SVGIG (reference sequence). The CDR3 is CAWRTGGTNYSPLHF. The CDR3 DNA reads as TGTGCCTGGAGAACAGGAGGGACCAATTATTCACCCCTCCACTTT.

The chain has TRBV5-4 and TRBJ2-3; D is ambiguous. With 2 bases removed from V and 3 bases from J, the gap between germline ends came to 13 bases. This CDR3 is built from 15 residues. The V gene's germline CDR1 is SGHNT and CDR2 YYREEE (reference sequence). This chain's CDR3 is CASSFSFDGTDTQYF. CDR3 nucleotide sequence: TGTGCCAGCAGCTTCTCTTTTGACGGAACAGATACGCAGTATTTT.

As to this clone: Other DNA sequences in this sample translate to the same CDR3. The chain has TRBV18 and TRBJ1-5; D uncertain. Germline lookup yields CDR1 KGHSH and CDR2 LQKENI. Trimming shortened V by 3 bases and J by 3 bases, and 9 bases separated the two germline ends. There are 14 residues in the CDR3. DNA for the CDR3: TGTGCCAGCTCACCGGGCGCCGCCAATCAGCCCCAGCATTTT. It is translated as CASSPGAANQPQHF.

Only one count was recorded for this clone. The rearrangement uses TRBV7-9 and TRBJ1-2, with 8 bases that match TRBD1. The CDR3 loop spans 15 amino acids. Germline lookup yields CDR1 SEHNR and CDR2 FQNEAQ (reference sequence). V gave up 5 bases and J gave up 3 bases; unmatched junction bases: 8. CDR3 amino acids: CASSPYRGDYYGYTF. The CDR3 bases are TGTGCCAGCAGCCCCTACAGGGGGGATTACTATGGCTACACCTTC.

V is TRBV9 and J is TRBJ2-7; maybe TRBD2 (6 bases). V lost 0 bases, J lost 3 bases, and 13 bases lay in between. The CDR3 is 15 amino acids. Looked up from germline, CDR1 is SGDLS and CDR2 is YYNGEE. CDR3 amino acids: CASSVATSGFYEQYF. CDR3 sequence (DNA): TGTGCCAGCAGCGTAGCGACTAGTGGGTTCTACGAGCAGTACTTC.

The rearrangement joins TRBV11-2 to TRBJ2-7, with TRBD2 matching over 8 bases. The germline CDR1 and CDR2 sequences are SGHAT and FQNNGV. The CDR3 contains 14 residues. J was trimmed by 4 bases and V by 5 bases; bases with no gene match: 7. The DNA for the CDR3 is TGTGCCAGCAGCCTCGAGCGGGGGAAGTACGAGCAGTACTTC. Translated: CASSLERGKYEQYF.

V is TRBV30 and J is TRBJ1-3; D is perhaps TRBD1 (5 bases). This CDR3 comprises 15 residues. Germline CDR1 reads GTSNPN; CDR2 reads SVGIG (reference sequence). Trimming took 0 bases from V and 1 from J, leaving 10 bases between them. The CDR3 sequence is CAWSVQRTSGNTIYF. The CDR3, as DNA: TGTGCCTGGAGTGTGCAGCGGACATCTGGAAACACCATATATTTT.

The chain recombines TRBV7-2 with TRBJ2-1, with TRBD2 identical over 15 bases. Looked up from germline, CDR1 is SGHTA and CDR2 is FQGNSA. This CDR3 comprises 15 residues. Trimming cost V 5 bases and J 9 bases; bases outside gene matches: 5. CDR3: CASSPGLAGGLEQFF. Here the CDR3 DNA reads TGTGCCAGCAGCCCCGGACTAGCGGGAGGGCTTGAGCAGTTCTTC.

The CDR3 is CASSKESSQTRRNTIYF. Here the CDR3 DNA reads TGTGCCAGCAGCAAAGAGTCGTCCCAGACTAGAAGAAACACCATATATTTT. The J gene is TRBJ1-3, the V gene TRBV21-1. TRBV21-1 is a listed pseudogene. The CDR3 is 17 residues long.

This chain connects TRBV7-2 to TRBJ1-1; no clear D gene. The CDR3 consists of 13 residues. The germline gives CDR1 SGHTA, CDR2 FQGNSA. V was cut by 4 bases and J by 1 base, with 7 bases left in between. This CDR3 reads CASSSLKNTEAFF. The CDR3 DNA reads as TGTGCCAGCAGCTCCCTCAAGAACACTGAAGCTTTCTTT.

The chain is built from TRBV6-1 and TRBJ1-1; no reliable D call. The CDR3 has 15 residues. CDR1 and CDR2 from the germline V gene are MNHNS and SASEGT. Trimming took 4 bases from V and 0 from J, leaving 12 bases between them. Here the CDR3 reads CASSVRAALNTEAFF. The CDR3 region has the DNA TGTGCCAGCAGTGTGAGGGCCGCCTTGAACACTGAAGCTTTCTTT.

This chain links TRBV5-4 with TRBJ2-7, with D unclear. V was trimmed by 0 bases and J by 2 bases, leaving 9 bases between them. Germline V CDR1 and CDR2: SGHNT, YYREEE (reference sequence). The CDR3 is 14 residues long. In DNA form, the CDR3 reads TGTGCCAGCAGCTTGGATCTCGGCCCCTACGAGCAGTACTTC. It specifies CASSLDLGPYEQYF.

The chain links TRBV6-5 to TRBJ1-2; 10 bases agree with TRBD1. Per germline, CDR1 MNHEY and CDR2 SVGAGI. J lost 2 bases, V lost 5 bases, and 2 bases had no gene match. The CDR3 spans 14 residues. CDR3 bases: TGTGCCAGCAGTGACAGGGGGCGGAACTATGGCTACACCTTC. Amino acids: CASSDRGRNYGYTF.

Remarks on this clone: The sample carries other DNA sequences with the same CDR3. This chain uses TRBV7-9 with TRBJ2-5, with 10 bases aligning to TRBD2. The V and J ends lost 0 bases and 3 bases, in that order; junction bases with no gene match: 1. There are 15 residues in the CDR3. From germline, CDR1 is SEHNR and CDR2 FQNEAQ (reference sequence). The CDR3 is CASSLAAGGKETQYF. The CDR3 DNA is TGTGCCAGCAGCTTAGCAGCGGGGGGGAAAGAGACCCAGTACTTC.

This clone was observed once. Other nucleotide sequences in the sample specify the same CDR3. The J gene is TRBJ2-2, the V gene TRBV9, with unresolved D. Germline CDR1 is SGDLS and CDR2 is YYNGEE. The length of the CDR3 is 14 residues. V lost 0 bases and J lost 3, with 6 bases in between. The chain's CDR3 is CASSVVPHTGELFF. CDR3 coding DNA: TGTGCCAGCAGCGTAGTCCCCCACACCGGGGAGCTGTTTTTT.

This clone was counted a single time. This chain links TRBV18 with TRBJ2-1, with 10 bases fitting TRBD1. The CDR3 is 15 amino acids. Germline CDR1 KGHSH, CDR2 LQKENI. The V and J ends lost 3 bases and 9 bases, in that order; junction bases with no gene match: 8. CDR3 DNA: TGTGCCAGCTCACCTCCCGGCCGACAGGGGGCTGAGCAGTTCTTC. Translated: CASSPPGRQGAEQFF. The full variable domain, in which reference TRBV18 and TRBJ2-1 provide the parts outside the CDR3, is NAGVMQNPRHLVRRRGQEARLRCSPMKGHSHVYWYRQLPEEGLKFMVYLQKENIIDESGMPKERFSAEFPKEGPSILRIQQVVRGDSAAYFCASSPPGRQGAEQFFGPGTRLTVL.

For this clone: A junction boundary mismatches the germline segment, possibly from a read error. This sequence joins TRBV7-7 and TRBJ2-2, with D possibly being TRBD1 (5 bases). From germline, CDR1 is SSHAT and CDR2 FNYEAQ (reference sequence). The CDR3 is 17 amino acids. The CDR3 sequence is CASSPNAGRGTTGELFF. CDR3 DNA sequence: TGTGCTAGCAGCCCAAATGCAGGGCGTGGAACCACCGGGGAGCTGTTTTTT. The full variable domain, its missing parts supplied by reference TRBV7-7 and TRBJ2-2, is GAGVSQSPRYKVTKRGQDVTLRCDPISSHATLYWYQQALGQGPEFLTYFNYEAQPDKSGLPSDRFSAERPEGSISTLTIQRTEQRDSAMYRCASSPNAGRGTTGELFFGEGSRLTVL.

The chain employs TRBV30 and TRBJ2-5; possible D gene TRBD2, 5 bases. CDR3 length: 13 amino acids. Germline CDR1 and CDR2: GTSNPN and SVGIG (reference sequence). V lost 1 base, J lost 1 base, and 7 bases lay in between. CDR3 sequence reads: CAWSASSQETQYF. The CDR3 nucleotides are TGTGCCTGGAGTGCTAGCTCCCAAGAGACCCAGTACTTC. The full variable domain, its missing parts supplied by reference TRBV30 and TRBJ2-5, is SQTIHQWPATLVQPVGSPLSLECTVEGTSNPNLYWYRQAAGRGLQLLFYSVGIGQISSEVPQNLSASRPQDRQFILSSKKLLLSDSGFYLCAWSASSQETQYFGPGTRLLVL.

This clone has a single count. This chain joins TRBV10-3 and TRBJ1-1; D is perhaps TRBD1 (5 bases). The germline gives CDR1 ENHRY, CDR2 SYGVKD. The V gene lost 3 bases and the J gene lost 1 base, with 9 bases spanning the gap. The CDR3 runs 14 residues. The CDR3 coding sequence is TGTGCCATCAGTGACCCAAGGGGGAACACTGAAGCTTTCTTT. Its translation: CAISDPRGNTEAFF.

The chain has TRBV18 and TRBJ2-3; 7 positions agree with TRBD1. After removal of 3 bases from V and 2 bases from J, the junction contained 11 bases not matched to a gene. From germline, CDR1 is KGHSH and CDR2 LQKENI. The CDR3 totals 17 residues. DNA of the CDR3: TGTGCCAGCTCACCCTTGAGCCCGGGACAGACCACAGATACGCAGTATTTT. This codes for CASSPLSPGQTTDTQYF.

To note about this clone: Compared with germline, one end of the junction differs, possibly owing to a read error. V gene TRBV7-7 combines with J gene TRBJ1-2; D unresolved. Germline loops: CDR1 SSHAT, CDR2 FNYEAQ (reference sequence). The length of the CDR3 is 11 residues. This CDR3 is CASSLEYGYTF. The CDR3 DNA is TGTGCTAGCAGCTTAGAGTATGGCTACACCTTC.

Note on this clone: Other DNA sequences of this sample code for an identical CDR3. The rearrangement uses TRBV5-1 and TRBJ2-3, with D possibly being TRBD1 (6 bases). V shed 0 bases and J shed 5 bases, with 10 bases lying between them. The CDR3 is made up of 14 amino acids. The germline gives CDR1 SGHRS, CDR2 YFSETQ. The CDR3: CASSLDRVGDTQYF. DNA for the CDR3: TGCGCCAGCAGCTTGGACAGGGTTGGAGATACGCAGTATTTT.

The count of this clone is one. Other DNA sequences in the same sample also yield this CDR3. The V gene is TRBV19, the J gene TRBJ2-1; D assignment may be TRBD1 or TRBD2 (6 bases each). The germline V gene encodes CDR1 LNHDA and CDR2 SQIVND (reference sequence). This CDR3 is 15 amino acids long. Trimming cost V 1 base and J 4 bases, with 11 bases left between them. The CDR3 coding sequence is TGTGCCAGTAGTATAGCGGGGGCCTCATACAATGAGCAGTTCTTC. The encoded protein is CASSIAGASYNEQFF.

J is TRBJ2-5 and V is TRBV9, with 9 bases matching TRBD2. The trim removed 0 bases at V and 5 bases at J, leaving 11 bases unmatched. This CDR3 has 17 residues. CDR1 and CDR2 from the germline V gene are SGDLS and YYNGEE. The DNA of the CDR3 is TGTGCCAGCAGCGTAGGGGATAGCGGGGGCAGGGGCGAGACCCAGTACTTC. It yields the protein CASSVGDSGGRGETQYF. Filled out from reference TRBV9 and TRBJ2-5, the complete variable domain reads DSGVTQTPKHLITATGQRVTLRCSPRSGDLSVYWYQQSLDQGLQFLIQYYNGEERAKGNILERFSAQQFPDLHSELNLSSLELGDSALYFCASSVGDSGGRGETQYFGPGTRLLVL.

The V gene is TRBV5-1, the J gene TRBJ1-1; the match to TRBD1 covers 8 bases. V lost 0 bases, J lost 6 bases, and 13 bases stayed unmatched. Germline V gives CDR1 SGHRS, CDR2 YFSETQ. This CDR3 contains 17 residues. The CDR3: CASSLEPTGGRSAEAFF. CDR3 nucleotide sequence: TGCGCCAGCAGCTTGGAACCTACAGGGGGGAGAAGCGCTGAAGCTTTCTTT.

V is TRBV18 and J is TRBJ2-2; D not certain. Germline values: CDR1 KGHSH, CDR2 LQKENI. The V gene lost 3 bases and the J gene lost 2 bases, with 13 bases spanning the gap. The CDR3 loop spans 16 amino acids. The CDR3 nucleotides are TGTGCCAGCTCACCCCTCGGACCCATTAACACCGGGGAGCTGTTTTTT. Residues: CASSPLGPINTGELFF.

For this clone: Other DNA sequences of this sample code for an identical CDR3. The chain is built from TRBV7-2 and TRBJ1-1, with D possibly being TRBD1 (5 bases). Looked up from germline, CDR1 is SGHTA and CDR2 is FQGNSA. The CDR3 is 13 residues long. V was trimmed by 1 base and J by 4 bases, leaving 7 bases between them. The DNA for the CDR3 is TGTGCCAGCAGCTTAGGGGGCCCCACTGAAGCTTTCTTT. This gives the protein CASSLGGPTEAFF. Full variable domain (remainder filled in from reference TRBV7-2 and TRBJ1-1): GAGVSQSPSNKVTEKGKDVELRCDPISGHTALYWYRQSLGQGLEFLIYFQGNSAPDKSGLPSDRFSAERTGGSVSTLTIQRTQQEDSAVYLCASSLGGPTEAFFGQGTRLTVV.

The chain couples TRBV7-9 to TRBJ2-1; TRBD2 matches 10 bases. There are 17 residues in the CDR3. Germline values: CDR1 SEHNR, CDR2 FQNEAQ (reference sequence). V dropped 1 base and J dropped 4; count of bases not matched to a gene: 7. CDR3 in amino acids: CASSLVDGLADYNEQFF. The CDR3 region has the DNA TGTGCCAGCAGCTTAGTGGACGGACTAGCGGATTACAATGAGCAGTTCTTC.

For this clone: The sample contains more than one DNA sequence encoding this CDR3. V is TRBV6-6 and J is TRBJ1-3, with D possibly TRBD1 on 5 matching bases. V was pared by 2 bases and J by 4 bases, with 9 bases between. The germline gives CDR1 MNHNY, CDR2 SVGAGI (reference sequence). This CDR3 has 14 residues. CDR3 region: CASSYGASGNTIYF. CDR3 sequence (DNA): TGTGCCAGCAGTTACGGGGCATCAGGAAACACCATATATTTT.

The genes are TRBV2 and TRBJ2-7; D not resolved. V lost 2 bases, J lost 6 bases, and 8 bases lay in between. CDR3 length equals 12 residues. Germline V gives CDR1 SNHLY, CDR2 FYNNEI. CDR3 DNA sequence: TGTGCCAGCAGTGAAATCGGAGTCGAGCAGTACTTC. This translates into CASSEIGVEQYF.